The clone carrying this T cell receptor beta chain occurred once. The antigen is not known. The record originates from a study of cytomegalovirus exposure and HLA in healthy donors. General observations from the study: The finding came from a later analysis; first-cohort TCR clusters tended to co-occur in the 130 or so validation repertoires. Cytomegalovirus-associated TCR beta chains were listed, numbering 164.

Sequencing was performed with immunoSEQ multiplex PCR; in TCRdb, only in-frame clones are kept and a portion is missing. The sample yields tens of thousands of clones, about nine tenths seen once. The sequencing input was PBMCs. This sequence originates from a man aged 18 to 29 in good health and CMV-seronegative.

The CDR3 DNA follows: TGTGCCAGCAGTCCCTCAGGGGTGCGTGAGACCCAGTACTTC. Amino acid sequence: CASSPSGVRETQYF. V usage is TRBV28 and J usage is TRBJ2-5; D may be TRBD1 (6 bases). Trimming cost V 5 bases and J 5 bases, with 15 bases left between them. Germline V gene data show CDR1 as MDHEN and CDR2 as SYDVKM. The CDR3 runs to 14 residues. The full variable domain, its missing parts supplied by reference TRBV28 and TRBJ2-5, is DVKVTQSSRYLVKRTGEKVFLECVQDMDHENMFWYRQDPGLGLRLIYFSYDVKMKEKGDIPEGYSVSREKKERFSLILESASTNQTSMYLCASSPSGVRETQYFGPGTRLLVL.